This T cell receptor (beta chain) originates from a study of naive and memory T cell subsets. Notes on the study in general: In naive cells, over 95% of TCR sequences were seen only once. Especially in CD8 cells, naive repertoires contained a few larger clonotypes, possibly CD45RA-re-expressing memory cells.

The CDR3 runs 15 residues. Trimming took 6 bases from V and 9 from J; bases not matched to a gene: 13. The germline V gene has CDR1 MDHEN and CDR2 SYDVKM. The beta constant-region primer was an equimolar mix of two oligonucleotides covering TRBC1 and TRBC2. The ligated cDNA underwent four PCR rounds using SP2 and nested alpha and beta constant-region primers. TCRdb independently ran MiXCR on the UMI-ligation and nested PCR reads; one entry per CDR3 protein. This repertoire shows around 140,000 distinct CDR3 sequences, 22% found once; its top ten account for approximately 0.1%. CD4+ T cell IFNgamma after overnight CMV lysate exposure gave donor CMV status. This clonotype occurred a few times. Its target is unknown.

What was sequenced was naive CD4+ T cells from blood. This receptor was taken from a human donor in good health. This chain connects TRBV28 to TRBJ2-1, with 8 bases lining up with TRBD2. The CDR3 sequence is CASRRLRREEVEQFF. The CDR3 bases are TGTGCCAGCAGGCGATTGAGGCGGGAGGAAGTTGAGCAGTTCTTC.